One sample yielded the 16 T cell receptor beta chains listed below, sequenced in a study of blood T cell repertoires in COVID-19. The table came from immunoSEQ multiplex PCR; TCRdb's copy has only in-frame clones and leaves some out. The sample lists 90,000 to 130,000 clones; roughly 86% were seen once. Input material: peripheral blood. These receptors all stem from a man aged 35 to 55 with acute or convalescent COVID-19.

This chain uses TRBV7-8 with TRBJ2-5; TRBD2 matches at 7 bases. The germline CDR1 and CDR2 sequences are SGHVS and FQNEAQ. The CDR3 runs 15 residues. V was clipped by 0 bases and J by 4 bases; unmatched bases: 5. DNA for the CDR3: TGTGCCAGCAGCTTAGCGGGGGGGGAGGGAGAGACCCAGTACTTC. It yields the protein CASSLAGGEGETQYF.

This chain joins TRBV4-1 and TRBJ2-2, with D possibly matching TRBD2 (5 bases). The CDR3 loop spans 16 amino acids. Germline V lookup: CDR1 MGHRA, CDR2 YSYEKL. V was shortened by 0 bases and J by 1 base, with 9 bases between the two germline ends. Here the CDR3 reads CASSQEVTKNTGELFF. CDR3 sequence (DNA): TGCGCCAGCAGCCAAGAGGTGACTAAGAACACCGGGGAGCTGTTTTTT.

CDR3 protein: CASNGSGRRVETQYF. CDR3 nucleotide sequence: TGTGCCAGCAACGGGAGCGGGAGACGGGTAGAGACCCAGTACTTC. V usage is TRBV2 and J usage is TRBJ2-5, with TRBD2 matching over 8 bases. V trimming: 7 bases; J trimming: 4 bases; junction bases outside the gene matches: 11. Looked up from germline, CDR1 is SNHLY and CDR2 is FYNNEI. The CDR3 totals 15 residues.

The chain recombines TRBV5-1 with TRBJ1-1, with D perhaps TRBD1 (6 bases). The CDR3 is 16 residues long. The V end was cut by 0 bases, the J end by 4 bases, with 16 bases between. Germline CDR1 reads SGHRS; CDR2 reads YFSETQ. CDR3 in amino acids: CASSLATGRSGTEAFF. The CDR3 coding sequence is TGCGCCAGCAGCTTGGCAACAGGGCGGAGTGGCACTGAAGCTTTCTTT.

This clone was counted a single time. The chain joins TRBV10-1 to TRBJ2-3, with 9 bases identical to TRBD1. The CDR3 is 16 residues long. The V segment lost 0 bases and the J segment 0 bases; nucleotides outside the gene matches: 1. Looked up from germline, CDR1 is WNHNN and CDR2 is SYGVQD (reference sequence). The CDR3 sequence is CASSESTGGSTDTQYF. CDR3 coding DNA: TGCGCCAGCAGTGAGTCGACAGGGGGTAGCACAGATACGCAGTATTTT.

The V call is TRBV30, the J call TRBJ1-4; TRBD1 aligns across 7 bases. CDR1 GTSNPN and CDR2 SVGIG come from the germline V gene (reference sequence). This CDR3 comprises 10 residues. The CDR3 reads CGTGVEKLFF. The CDR3 DNA reads as TGTGGAACAGGGGTGGAAAAACTGTTTTTT.

This clone showed up just a few times. V usage is TRBV9 and J usage is TRBJ2-7; the D is unclear. Trimming removed 0 bases from V and 0 bases from J, with 7 bases in between. The germline V gene encodes CDR1 SGDLS and CDR2 YYNGEE. The CDR3 length is 14 residues. Written as DNA, the CDR3 is TGTGCCAGCAGCGTAGCCCCCATCTCCTACGAGCAGTACTTC. Protein: CASSVAPISYEQYF.

The chain links TRBV3-1 (or the pseudogene TRBV3-2) to TRBJ2-7, with no clear D. V lost 4 bases and J lost 6, with 13 bases in between. CDR1 is LGHDT and CDR2 is YNNKEL in the germline V gene (reference sequence). The CDR3 length is 13 residues. CDR3 sequence (DNA): TGTGCCAGCAGCCTCGCACTCAACTCCGAGCAGTACTTC. Translation gives CASSLALNSEQYF.

This clone was seen only once. The chain couples TRBV4-1 to TRBJ1-3; D remains unclear. The CDR3 is 16 amino acids. Looked up from germline, CDR1 is MGHRA and CDR2 is YSYEKL. Trimming removed 0 bases from V and 0 bases from J, with 9 bases in between. This CDR3 reads CASSQDLLSSGNTIYF. The CDR3 DNA follows: TGCGCCAGCAGCCAAGATCTGCTAAGCTCTGGAAACACCATATATTTT.

The rearrangement links TRBV6-5 to TRBJ1-5; D uncertain. CDR1 is MNHEY, CDR2 SVGAGI, per germline. The CDR3 loop spans 13 amino acids. V lost 7 bases and J lost 6, with 13 bases in between. The CDR3 region has the DNA TGTGCCAGCATCAGAGGGCAGAGTCAGCCCCAGCATTTT. This sequence encodes CASIRGQSQPQHF.

This rearrangement joins TRBV2 to TRBJ1-4; D is unresolved. The CDR3 contains 16 residues. Per the germline V gene, CDR1 is SNHLY and CDR2 is FYNNEI. V dropped 0 bases and J dropped 8 bases, with 16 bases sitting between them. CDR3 in DNA: TGTGCCAGCAGTGAAGCAGGAGGGTGGTGGAGGGAAAAACTGTTTTTT. Translating gives CASSEAGGWWREKLFF.

This clone was seen only a few times. The chain is built from TRBV9 and TRBJ1-6; D is unclear. The CDR3 consists of 15 residues. CDR1 and CDR2 from the germline V gene are SGDLS and YYNGEE. V lost 4 bases and J 5 bases, leaving 13 bases between the germline ends. CDR3 DNA sequence: TGTGCCAGCAGCCCACGGGGTGGACATAATTCACCCCTCCACTTT. It translates to CASSPRGGHNSPLHF.

The chain has TRBV4-2 and TRBJ2-1; TRBD2 might be the D (5 bases). The CDR3 spans 15 residues. Germline values: CDR1 LGHNA, CDR2 YNFKEQ. V lost 5 bases, J lost 4 bases, and 15 bases lay in between. CDR3 protein: CASSKSDSSYNEQFF. In DNA form, the CDR3 reads TGTGCCAGCAGCAAGTCGGACTCGAGTTACAATGAGCAGTTCTTC.

Only a few counts were recorded for this clone. The CDR3 bases are TGTGCCAGCAGCGTAGACCCCCCGAGTTTAGGGGGCCGGGGCTACACCTTC. Encoded protein: CASSVDPPSLGGRGYTF. The chain carries TRBV9 and TRBJ1-2; 7 bases fit TRBD1. The CDR3 is 17 amino acids. Unmatched junction bases numbered 16, after V lost 0 bases and J lost 8 bases. Germline assignment: CDR1 SGDLS and CDR2 YYNGEE.

The rearrangement links TRBV7-2 to TRBJ1-5; D gene unclear. Germline CDR1 is SGHTA and CDR2 is FQGNSA. This CDR3 contains 16 residues. V lost 1 base to trimming and J lost 5 bases, with 15 bases between them. The CDR3 here is CASSLVAGSFDQPQHF. The CDR3 DNA reads TGTGCCAGCAGCTTAGTCGCGGGATCCTTTGATCAGCCCCAGCATTTT.

The sample holds one count of this clone. The chain combines TRBV5-1 with TRBJ2-3; no firm D call. V was trimmed by 1 base and J by 0 bases, leaving 9 bases between them. The CDR3 loop spans 15 amino acids. Germline CDR1 is SGHRS and CDR2 is YFSETQ. The CDR3 protein is CASSLTQPSTDTQYF. CDR3 coding DNA: TGCGCCAGCAGCTTGACTCAACCTAGCACAGATACGCAGTATTTT.